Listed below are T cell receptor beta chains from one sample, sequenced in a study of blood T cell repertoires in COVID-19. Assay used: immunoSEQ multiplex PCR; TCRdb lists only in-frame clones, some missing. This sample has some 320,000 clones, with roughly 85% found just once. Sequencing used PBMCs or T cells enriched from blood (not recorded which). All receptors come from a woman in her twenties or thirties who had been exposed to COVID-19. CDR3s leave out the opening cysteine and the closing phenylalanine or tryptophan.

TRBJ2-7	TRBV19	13	ASSIRDRGPYEQY
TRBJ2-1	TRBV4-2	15	ASSQPGTSGRDNEQF
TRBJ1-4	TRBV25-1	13	ASSDSGLRAEKLF
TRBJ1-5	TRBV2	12	ASRFTGGNQPQH
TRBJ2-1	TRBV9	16	ASSGGGLGRVLYNEQF
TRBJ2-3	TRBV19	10	ATNTGPDTQY
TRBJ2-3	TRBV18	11	ASSPPGADTQY
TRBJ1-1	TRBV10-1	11	ASSEGENTGAF
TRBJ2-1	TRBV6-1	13	ASREAGASYNEQF
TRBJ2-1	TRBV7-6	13	ASSFTSGRANEQF